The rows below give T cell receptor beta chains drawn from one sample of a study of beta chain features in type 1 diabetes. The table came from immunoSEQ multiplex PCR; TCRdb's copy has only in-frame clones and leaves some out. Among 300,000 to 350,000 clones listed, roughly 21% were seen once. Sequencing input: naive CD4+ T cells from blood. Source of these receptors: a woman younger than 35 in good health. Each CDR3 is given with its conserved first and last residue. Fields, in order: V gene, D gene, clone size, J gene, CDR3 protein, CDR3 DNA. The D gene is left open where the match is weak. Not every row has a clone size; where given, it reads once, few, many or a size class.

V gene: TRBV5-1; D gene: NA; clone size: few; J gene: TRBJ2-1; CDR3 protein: CASSPLDTGWNNEQFF; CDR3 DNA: TGCGCCAGCAGCCCCTTAGACACAGGGTGGAACAATGAGCAGTTCTTC
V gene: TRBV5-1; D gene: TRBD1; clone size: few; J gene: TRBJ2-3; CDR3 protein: CASSSGTGIADTQYF; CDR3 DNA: TGCGCCAGCAGTTCCGGGACAGGGATAGCAGATACGCAGTATTTT
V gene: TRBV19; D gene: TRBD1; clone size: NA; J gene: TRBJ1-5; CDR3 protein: CASTPQDRDHQPQHF; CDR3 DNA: TGTGCCAGTACCCCCCAGGACAGGGACCATCAGCCCCAGCATTTT
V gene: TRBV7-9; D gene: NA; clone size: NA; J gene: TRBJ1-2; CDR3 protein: CASSLQLNYGYTF; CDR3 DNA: TGTGCCAGCAGCTTACAACTTAACTATGGCTACACCTTC
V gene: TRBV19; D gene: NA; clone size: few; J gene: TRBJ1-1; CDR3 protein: CASSIRQGRLAEAFF; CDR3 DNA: TGTGCCAGTAGTATCAGGCAGGGGCGATTGGCTGAAGCTTTCTTT
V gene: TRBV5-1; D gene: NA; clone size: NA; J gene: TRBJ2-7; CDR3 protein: CASSLGGEEQYF; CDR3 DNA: TGCGCCAGCAGCTTGGGCGGGGAAGAGCAGTACTTC
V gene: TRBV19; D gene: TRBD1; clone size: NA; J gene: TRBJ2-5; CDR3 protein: CATSTGGIETQYF; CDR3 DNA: TGTGCCACCTCGACAGGGGGGATAGAGACCCAGTACTTC
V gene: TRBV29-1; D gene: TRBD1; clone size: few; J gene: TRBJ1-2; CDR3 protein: CSVGGATGYTF; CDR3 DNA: TGCAGCGTAGGGGGCGCGACTGGCTACACCTTC
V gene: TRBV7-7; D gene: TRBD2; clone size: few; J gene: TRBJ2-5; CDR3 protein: CASSLLLAGTQETQYF; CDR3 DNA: TGTGCTAGCAGCTTGTTGCTAGCGGGCACCCAAGAGACCCAGTACTTC
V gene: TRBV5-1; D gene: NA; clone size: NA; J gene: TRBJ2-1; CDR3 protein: CASSLRGSSYNEQFF; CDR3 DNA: TGCGCCAGCAGCCTTCGGGGGAGCTCCTACAATGAGCAGTTCTTC
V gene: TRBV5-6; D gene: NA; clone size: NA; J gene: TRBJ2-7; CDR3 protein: CASSTAGVDEQYF; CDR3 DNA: TGTGCCAGCAGCACCGCAGGGGTGGACGAGCAGTACTTC
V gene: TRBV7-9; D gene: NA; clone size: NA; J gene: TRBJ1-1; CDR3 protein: CASSSETGRAFF; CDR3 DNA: TGTGCCAGCAGCTCAGAAACAGGGAGAGCTTTCTTT
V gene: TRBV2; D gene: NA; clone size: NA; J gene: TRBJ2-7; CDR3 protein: CASSQLYEQYF; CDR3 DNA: TGTGCCAGCAGTCAACTCTACGAGCAGTACTTC
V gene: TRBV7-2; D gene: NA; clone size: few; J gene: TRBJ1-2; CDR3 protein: CASSLVAGANYGYTF; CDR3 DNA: TGTGCCAGCAGCTTAGTAGCGGGAGCTAACTATGGCTACACCTTC
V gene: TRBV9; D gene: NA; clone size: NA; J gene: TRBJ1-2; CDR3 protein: CASSGGDNYGYTF; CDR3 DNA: TGTGCCAGCAGCGGTGGAGATAACTATGGCTACACCTTC
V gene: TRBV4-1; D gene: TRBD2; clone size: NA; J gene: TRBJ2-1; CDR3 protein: CASSQVQREGSNEQFF; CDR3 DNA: TGCGCCAGCAGCCAAGTTCAGCGGGAGGGGAGCAATGAGCAGTTCTTC
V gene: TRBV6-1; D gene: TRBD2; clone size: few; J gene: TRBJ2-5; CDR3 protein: CASSGGGRGETQYF; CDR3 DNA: TGTGCCAGCAGTGGAGGCGGGAGGGGGGAGACCCAGTACTTC
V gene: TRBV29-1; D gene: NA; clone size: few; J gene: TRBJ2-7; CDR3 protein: CSVGGGSYEQYF; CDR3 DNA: TGCAGCGTTGGCGGCGGTTCCTACGAGCAGTACTTC
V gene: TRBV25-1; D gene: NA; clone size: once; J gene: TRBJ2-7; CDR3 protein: CASSDTPGMAQYF; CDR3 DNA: TGTGCCAGCAGTGATACCCCGGGGATGGCGCAGTACTTC
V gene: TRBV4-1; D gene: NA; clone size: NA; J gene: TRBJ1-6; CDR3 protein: CASSQVPRQATGPLHF; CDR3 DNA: TGCGCCAGCAGCCAAGTCCCGAGACAGGCAACGGGTCCCCTCCACTTT
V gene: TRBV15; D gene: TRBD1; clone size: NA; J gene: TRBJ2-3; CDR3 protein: CATSRDRGPDTQYF; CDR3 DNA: TGTGCCACCAGCAGGGACAGGGGCCCAGATACGCAGTATTTT
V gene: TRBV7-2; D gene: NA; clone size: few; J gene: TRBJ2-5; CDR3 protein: CASSGRASATETQYF; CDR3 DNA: TGTGCCAGCAGCGGTCGTGCTAGCGCTACGGAGACCCAGTACTTC
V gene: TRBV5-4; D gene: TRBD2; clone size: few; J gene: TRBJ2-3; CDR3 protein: CASSLDGGGRAADTQYF; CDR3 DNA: TGTGCCAGCAGCTTGGATGGAGGCGGGAGGGCGGCAGATACGCAGTATTTT
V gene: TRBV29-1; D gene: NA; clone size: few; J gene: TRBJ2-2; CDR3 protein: CSVESRGGGSTGELFF; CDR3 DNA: TGCAGCGTTGAGTCCAGAGGGGGGGGAAGCACCGGGGAGCTGTTTTTT
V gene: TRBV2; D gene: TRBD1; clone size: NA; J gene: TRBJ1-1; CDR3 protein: CASSSGTGGAFF; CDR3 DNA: TGTGCCAGCAGTTCCGGGACAGGGGGGGCTTTCTTT
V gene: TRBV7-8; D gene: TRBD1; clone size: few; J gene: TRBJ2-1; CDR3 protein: CASSLLDRGLDNEQFF; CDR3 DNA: TGTGCCAGCAGCTTACTCGACAGGGGGTTGGACAATGAGCAGTTCTTC
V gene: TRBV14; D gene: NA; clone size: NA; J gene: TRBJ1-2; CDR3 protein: CASSQEGQTYGYTF; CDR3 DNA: TGTGCCAGCAGCCAAGAGGGCCAAACTTATGGCTACACCTTC
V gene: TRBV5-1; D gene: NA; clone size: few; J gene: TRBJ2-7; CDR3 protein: CASSLPYSYEQYF; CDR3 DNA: TGCGCCAGCAGCCTGCCCTATAGCTACGAGCAGTACTTC
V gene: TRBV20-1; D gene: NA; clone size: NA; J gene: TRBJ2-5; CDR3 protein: CSAGGSETQYF; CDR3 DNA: TGCAGTGCGGGGGGTTCAGAGACCCAGTACTTC
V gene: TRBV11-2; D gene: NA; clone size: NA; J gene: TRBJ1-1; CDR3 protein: CASSSQPTQGRDTEAFF; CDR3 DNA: TGTGCCAGCAGCTCCCAACCCACGCAGGGGAGGGACACTGAAGCTTTCTTT
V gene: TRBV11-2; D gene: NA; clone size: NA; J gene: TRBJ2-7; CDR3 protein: CASTPDRERGGYF; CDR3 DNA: TGTGCCAGCACCCCCGACCGGGAACGTGGTGGGTACTTC
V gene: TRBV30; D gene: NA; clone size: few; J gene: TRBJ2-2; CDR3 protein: CAWSIGVNTGELFF; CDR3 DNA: TGTGCCTGGAGCATAGGGGTCAACACCGGGGAGCTGTTTTTT
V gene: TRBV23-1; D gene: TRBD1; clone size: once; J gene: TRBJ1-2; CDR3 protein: CASSQSRGHRGYGYTF; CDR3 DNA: TGCGCCAGCAGTCAATCCAGGGGGCATCGCGGCTATGGCTACACCTTC
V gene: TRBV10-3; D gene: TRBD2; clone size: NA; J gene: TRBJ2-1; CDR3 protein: CAISSFGSGSADEQFF; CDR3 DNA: TGTGCCATCAGCTCCTTTGGTAGCGGGTCTGCGGATGAGCAGTTCTTC
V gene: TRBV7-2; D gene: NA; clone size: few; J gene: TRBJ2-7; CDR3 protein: CASSSGLTYEQYF; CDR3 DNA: TGTGCCAGCAGCTCGGGACTGACTTACGAGCAGTACTTC
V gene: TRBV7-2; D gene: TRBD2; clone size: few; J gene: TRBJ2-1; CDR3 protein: CASSSIGVRTSSSYNEQFF; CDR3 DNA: TGTGCCAGCAGCTCCATTGGGGTGCGGACTAGCAGCTCCTACAATGAGCAGTTCTTC
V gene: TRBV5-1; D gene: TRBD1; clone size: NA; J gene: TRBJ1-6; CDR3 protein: CASSTGTADNSPLHF; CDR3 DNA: TGCGCCAGCAGCACCGGGACAGCAGATAATTCACCCCTCCACTTT
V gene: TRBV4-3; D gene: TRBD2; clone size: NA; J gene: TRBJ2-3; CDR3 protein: CASSQEPSGLVSAQYF; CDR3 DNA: TGCGCCAGCAGCCAAGAACCTAGCGGGTTGGTTAGTGCGCAGTATTTT
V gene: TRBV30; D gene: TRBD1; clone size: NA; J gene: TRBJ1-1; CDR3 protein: CAWSTQTGGFTEAFF; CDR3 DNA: TGTGCCTGGAGTACTCAGACAGGGGGCTTCACTGAAGCTTTCTTT
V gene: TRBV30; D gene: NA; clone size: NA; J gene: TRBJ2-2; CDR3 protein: CAWIWGGYTGELFF; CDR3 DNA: TGTGCCTGGATTTGGGGAGGATACACCGGGGAGCTGTTTTTT
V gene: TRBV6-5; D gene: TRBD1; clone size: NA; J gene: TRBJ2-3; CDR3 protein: CASSYSNTGGRDTQYF; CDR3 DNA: TGTGCCAGCAGTTACTCGAACACAGGGGGCAGGGATACGCAGTATTTT
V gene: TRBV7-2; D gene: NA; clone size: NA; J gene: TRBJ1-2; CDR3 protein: CASSPQGGEGWGYTF; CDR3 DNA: TGTGCCAGCAGCCCACAGGGTGGAGAAGGTTGGGGCTACACCTTC
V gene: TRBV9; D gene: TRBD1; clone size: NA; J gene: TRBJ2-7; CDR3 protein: CASSSSGTGAYEQYF; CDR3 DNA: TGTGCCAGCAGCTCATCCGGGACAGGGGCCTACGAGCAGTACTTC
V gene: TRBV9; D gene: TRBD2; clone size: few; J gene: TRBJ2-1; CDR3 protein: CASTPSGSSNEQFF; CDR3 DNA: TGTGCCAGCACCCCTAGCGGGAGTTCGAATGAGCAGTTCTTC
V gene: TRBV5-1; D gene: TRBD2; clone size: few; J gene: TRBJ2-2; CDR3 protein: CASTPGTSNTGELFF; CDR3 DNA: TGCGCCAGCACCCCGGGGACTAGCAACACCGGGGAGCTGTTTTTT